These 26 T cell receptor beta chains share one sample of origin, sequenced in a study of neoadjuvant nivolumab and ipilimumab in lung cancer. Sequencing used immunoSEQ multiplex PCR; TCRdb keeps in-frame clones, though not all of them. The sample lists tens of thousands of clones, 85% to 90% occurring once. The source was blood, collected before neoadjuvant nivolumab, alone or with ipilimumab. The receptors shown here come from an adult with non-small cell lung cancer. Some clones in this sample may be carry-over from other donors' samples.

A remark on this clone: The same CDR3 is also encoded by other DNA sequences in this sample. The gene calls are TRBV18 and TRBJ2-5; D not resolved. The V end lost 2 bases, the J end lost 4 bases, and 8 bases lay between the germline ends. The CDR3 has 13 residues. The V gene's germline CDR1 is KGHSH and CDR2 LQKENI. This chain's CDR3 is CASSPGVRETQYF. The CDR3 bases are TGTGCCAGCTCACCAGGGGTAAGAGAGACCCAGTACTTC. Full variable domain (rest looked up from reference TRBV18 and TRBJ2-5): NAGVMQNPRHLVRRRGQEARLRCSPMKGHSHVYWYRQLPEEGLKFMVYLQKENIIDESGMPKERFSAEFPKEGPSILRIQQVVRGDSAAYFCASSPGVRETQYFGPGTRLLVL.

Written as DNA, the CDR3 is TGTGCCAGTAGTGCTTCGGGCAAGGGAAACTATGGCTACACCTTC. It specifies CASSASGKGNYGYTF. The chain combines TRBV19 with TRBJ1-2; D gene ambiguous. Trimming took off 5 bases at V and 2 bases at J, with 15 bases between the two ends. Germline loops: CDR1 LNHDA, CDR2 SQIVND (reference sequence). This CDR3 region has 15 residues.

V and J are TRBV23-1 and TRBJ1-1; possibly TRBD1 for D (5 bases). TRBV23-1 falls under the ORF class, with uncertain function. The CDR3 consists of 16 residues. Deletions cut 0 bases from V and 1 base from J, with 12 bases between. The CDR3 protein is CASSQSRAGENTEAFF. CDR3 DNA sequence: TGCGCCAGCAGTCAATCAAGGGCGGGGGAGAACACTGAAGCTTTCTTT.

This chain connects TRBV12-5 to TRBJ1-5; TRBD1 might be the D (5 bases). In germline, CDR1 is LGHNT, CDR2 FRNRAP. Trimming cost V 8 bases and J 2 bases, with 13 bases left between them. CDR3 length equals 14 residues. CDR3 bases: TGTGCTAGTAGCCTGGGGCAACGCAATCAGCCCCAGCATTTT. This sequence encodes CASSLGQRNQPQHF.

The table lists this clone with a count of one. The chain is built from TRBV5-3 and TRBJ1-1; D gene ambiguous. TRBV5-3 is classed as an ORF, of uncertain function. V was trimmed by 10 bases and J by 8 bases, leaving 9 bases between them. The CDR3 consists of 9 residues. This CDR3 is CAHHGEAFF. The CDR3 coding sequence is TGTGCCCACCACGGGGAAGCTTTCTTT.

This clone was seen a single time. The gene calls are TRBV30 and TRBJ1-4; 9 nucleotides align to TRBD1. This CDR3 is built from 18 residues. Germline V gene sequence: CDR1 GTSNPN, CDR2 SVGIG (reference sequence). Trimming at V came to 4 bases and at J to 2 bases, leaving 14 bases not matched to a gene. CDR3 region: CAWTSRRTGAGTNEKLFF. The CDR3 region has the DNA TGTGCCTGGACCTCGAGGCGGACAGGGGCGGGTACTAATGAAAAACTGTTTTTT. Filled out from reference TRBV30 and TRBJ1-4, the complete variable domain reads SQTIHQWPATLVQPVGSPLSLECTVEGTSNPNLYWYRQAAGRGLQLLFYSVGIGQISSEVPQNLSASRPQDRQFILSSKKLLLSDSGFYLCAWTSRRTGAGTNEKLFFGSGTQLSVL.

The rearrangement joins TRBV7-2 to TRBJ2-3; 7 positions match TRBD2. The CDR3 contains 16 residues. The trim removed 10 bases at V and 0 bases at J, leaving 13 bases unmatched. CDR1 SGHTA and CDR2 FQGNSA come from the germline V gene. The CDR3 loop reads CATRLGGLRSTDTQYF. The DNA for the CDR3 is TGTGCCACCCGTTTGGGAGGGCTCCGTAGCACAGATACGCAGTATTTT.

DNA of the CDR3: TGCGCCAGCAGCTTGGGGACAGGGTTATACACCGGGGAGCTGTTTTTT. It encodes CASSLGTGLYTGELFF. The chain couples TRBV5-1 to TRBJ2-2, with 8 bases aligning to TRBD1. V was pared by 0 bases and J by 3 bases, with 4 bases of the junction left unmatched. The CDR3 has 16 residues. In germline, CDR1 is SGHRS, CDR2 YFSETQ.

This sequence joins TRBV9 and TRBJ1-4, with unresolved D. Germline assignment: CDR1 SGDLS and CDR2 YYNGEE. The V gene lost 3 bases and the J gene lost 13 bases, with 19 bases spanning the gap. The CDR3 runs to 14 residues. CDR3 residues: CASSAFDTPDGLFF. The CDR3 nucleotides read TGTGCCAGCAGCGCCTTCGACACTCCCGACGGACTGTTTTTT.

The gene calls are TRBV2 and TRBJ1-4, with 7 bases identical to TRBD1. The CDR3 totals 13 residues. The trim removed 7 bases at V and 7 bases at J, leaving 6 bases unmatched. CDR1 is SNHLY, CDR2 FYNNEI, per germline. The CDR3 DNA follows: TGTGCCAGCACACGACAGGGTTTTGAAAAACTGTTTTTT. The encoded protein is CASTRQGFEKLFF. The whole variable domain, filled in from reference TRBV2 and TRBJ1-4, reads EPEVTQTPSHQVTQMGQEVILRCVPISNHLYFYWYRQILGQKVEFLVSFYNNEISEKSEIFDDQFSVERPDGSNFTLKIRSTKLEDSAMYFCASTRQGFEKLFFGSGTQLSVL.

CDR3 sequence (DNA): TGTGCCAGCTCACTGGGACTTAATAACTATGGCTACACCTTC. The encoded protein is CASSLGLNNYGYTF. The V call is TRBV18, the J call TRBJ1-2; D might be TRBD1 (5 bases). This CDR3 contains 14 residues. V was clipped by 4 bases and J by 1 base, with 10 bases between them. Germline V CDR1 and CDR2: KGHSH, LQKENI.

The chain uses TRBV11-3 and TRBJ1-1; D gene uncertain. Germline values: CDR1 SGHNT, CDR2 YENEEA. Trimming removed 2 bases at V and 1 base at J, with 5 bases between. CDR3 length: 13 amino acids. This CDR3 is CASSLLGNTEAFF. The CDR3 DNA reads TGTGCCAGCAGCTTATTGGGGAACACTGAAGCTTTCTTT.

The chain employs TRBV18 and TRBJ1-1; 7 nucleotides line up with TRBD1. CDR3 length: 14 amino acids. V dropped 2 bases and J dropped 1; count of bases not matched to a gene: 1. CDR1 is KGHSH, CDR2 LQKENI, per germline. This chain's CDR3 is CASSPNRGNTEAFF. Here the CDR3 DNA reads TGTGCCAGCTCACCAAACAGGGGGAACACTGAAGCTTTCTTT.

The chain joins TRBV5-1 to TRBJ2-3; D is perhaps TRBD2 (5 bases). V shed 1 base and J shed 5 bases, with 17 bases lying between them. The germline V gene encodes CDR1 SGHRS and CDR2 YFSETQ. This CDR3 comprises 16 residues. The CDR3 is CASSLTSPGLGDTQYF. The CDR3, as DNA: TGCGCCAGCAGCTTGACGTCTCCCGGACTGGGAGATACGCAGTATTTT.

The chain links TRBV19 to TRBJ1-5, with D perhaps TRBD1 (5 bases). CDR1 and CDR2 from the germline V gene are LNHDA and SQIVND (reference sequence). The CDR3 is 15 amino acids. Trimming pared 5 bases from V and 4 bases from J, leaving 15 bases between. CDR3 DNA sequence: TGTGCCAGTAGTCTCGGCGAGTCAGGGAATCAGCCCCAGCATTTT. The encoded protein is CASSLGESGNQPQHF.

V usage is TRBV5-6 and J usage is TRBJ2-3, with 12 bases aligning to TRBD2. Germline-derived CDR1 and CDR2 are SGHDT and YYEEEE. The CDR3 is 15 amino acids. V shed 4 bases, J shed 6 bases, and the junction held 6 bases outside the gene matches. This CDR3 reads CASSPSGRGSDTQYF. The CDR3 DNA reads TGTGCCAGCAGCCCTAGCGGGAGGGGATCGGATACGCAGTATTTT.

This clone was observed once. V gene TRBV9 combines with J gene TRBJ2-3, with 7 bases matching TRBD2. Germline lookup yields CDR1 SGDLS and CDR2 YYNGEE. The junction had 2 bases not matched to a gene; V was cut back by 7 bases and J by 6 bases. The CDR3 totals 11 residues. The CDR3 bases are TGTGCCAGCTGGGGAGGGGATACGCAGTATTTT. Protein product: CASWGGDTQYF.

V is TRBV29-1 and J is TRBJ2-7; tentative D call: TRBD2 (5 bases). Germline-derived CDR1 and CDR2 are SQVTM and ANQGSEA. The CDR3 has 13 amino acids. V shed 4 bases and J shed 9 bases, with 19 bases lying between them. The CDR3 nucleotides are TGCAGCGTTGCTGTACCCACTGAGGGTGCGCAGTACTTC. Residues: CSVAVPTEGAQYF.

The V gene is TRBV4-2, the J gene TRBJ2-7, with D uncertain. The CDR3 length is 15 residues. Germline V gene sequence: CDR1 LGHNA, CDR2 YNFKEQ. The germline V and J ends were trimmed by 0 bases and 2 bases, with 11 bases remaining between them. The CDR3 bases are TGTGCCAGCAGCCAAGATGATGAGGCGGCCTACGAGCAGTACTTC. This gives the protein CASSQDDEAAYEQYF.

The chain has TRBV5-1 and TRBJ2-3, with a tentative D call TRBD1 (6 bases). V lost 4 bases to trimming and J lost 5 bases, with 14 bases between them. CDR3 size: 14 residues. Germline assignment: CDR1 SGHRS and CDR2 YFSETQ. The CDR3 protein is CASSPDLRGDTQYF. DNA of the CDR3: TGCGCCAGCAGCCCCGACCTCAGGGGAGATACGCAGTATTTT.

The CDR3: CASSVASGLNNEQFF. CDR3 nucleotides: TGTGCCAGCAGCGTAGCTAGCGGACTCAACAATGAGCAGTTCTTC. This chain joins TRBV9 and TRBJ2-1; 7 bases fit TRBD2. Looked up from germline, CDR1 is SGDLS and CDR2 is YYNGEE. This CDR3 region has 15 residues. V lost 0 bases and J lost 5; bases outside the gene matches: 5. The full variable domain, its missing parts supplied by reference TRBV9 and TRBJ2-1, is DSGVTQTPKHLITATGQRVTLRCSPRSGDLSVYWYQQSLDQGLQFLIQYYNGEERAKGNILERFSAQQFPDLHSELNLSSLELGDSALYFCASSVASGLNNEQFFGPGTRLTVL.

V usage is TRBV18 and J usage is TRBJ2-1; 10 nucleotides agree with TRBD1. The ends lost 10 bases at V and 6 bases at J; junction bases unmatched: 9. Germline V gene sequence: CDR1 KGHSH, CDR2 LQKENI. The CDR3 totals 14 residues. In DNA, the CDR3 is TGTGCCACCCGGGGACAGGGGAACGTCAATGAGCAGTTCTTC. Its translation is CATRGQGNVNEQFF.

J is TRBJ2-1 and V is TRBV18; D remains unclear. The germline CDR1 and CDR2 sequences are KGHSH and LQKENI. The CDR3 consists of 13 residues. Trimming stripped 6 bases from V and 8 bases from J, with 14 bases between. CDR3 loop: CASSPLRSDEQFF. The CDR3, as DNA: TGTGCCAGCTCCCCGCTCCGGAGTGATGAGCAGTTCTTC.

The rearrangement uses TRBV18 and TRBJ2-3; tentative D call: TRBD1 (5 bases). The germline V gene has CDR1 KGHSH and CDR2 LQKENI. The CDR3 has 18 residues. Deletions cut 1 base from V and 4 bases from J, with 21 bases between. The CDR3 sequence is CASSPQSGILLGADTQYF. DNA of the CDR3: TGTGCCAGCTCACCACAATCAGGGATCCTCTTAGGCGCAGATACGCAGTATTTT. The complete variable domain, with remaining parts taken from reference TRBV18 and TRBJ2-3, reads NAGVMQNPRHLVRRRGQEARLRCSPMKGHSHVYWYRQLPEEGLKFMVYLQKENIIDESGMPKERFSAEFPKEGPSILRIQQVVRGDSAAYFCASSPQSGILLGADTQYFGPGTRLTVL.

The rearrangement uses TRBV18 and TRBJ2-3, with 8 bases lining up with TRBD2. With V trimmed by 6 bases and J by 8 bases, 10 bases remained unmatched. CDR3 length: 14 residues. Per the germline V gene, CDR1 is KGHSH and CDR2 is LQKENI. CDR3 residues: CASSPGTSLGTQYF. The CDR3 DNA is TGTGCCAGCTCGCCTGGGACTAGTTTAGGTACGCAGTATTTT.

The chain employs TRBV11-2 and TRBJ1-2; possible D gene TRBD1, 5 bases. Germline lookup yields CDR1 SGHAT and CDR2 FQNNGV. The ends were cut back, 0 bases at V and 4 bases at J, with 12 bases in the middle. The CDR3 has 15 amino acids. The CDR3 DNA reads TGTGCCAGCAGCTTAGAGGGGACGGTCCTCTATGGCTACACCTTC. Its translation: CASSLEGTVLYGYTF.